This T cell receptor (beta chain) was recorded in a study of molecular identifiers for immune sequencing clone quantification. TCRdb analysed the PCR reads with MiXCR anew, one entry per CDR3 protein. Of some 40,000 distinct CDR3 sequences detected, roughly 18% appear once; the ten largest clones hold roughly 7.3%. General study points: Over 99% of effector molecules, yet under 1% of naive-cell molecules, were held by clones above 20 RNA copies.

By share, this clonotype counts as medium-sized. Antigen specificity is unknown. This TCR came from a human donor in good health. Some libraries in this study had Jurkat cell RNA spiked in. Sample: naive CD8+ T cells from blood, with Jurkat cell RNA spiked in. Subset indicated: FACS-sorted CD8+CD4-CCR7+CD45RA+ naive T cells.

The DNA of the CDR3 is TGCAGTGCCCCCGATGGATCTGAGCAGTTCTTC. Its protein product is CSAPDGSEQFF. J is TRBJ2-1 and V is TRBV20-1, with D unclear. The CDR3 is made up of 11 amino acids. V lost 6 bases, J lost 9 bases, and 12 bases lay in between. Germline V gene lookup returns CDR1 DFQATT and CDR2 SNEGSKA (reference sequence).